A selection of T cell receptor beta chains follows, all from one sample in a study of early T cells in non-severe SARS-CoV-2 infection. TCRdb redid the calling of the 5' RACE reads with MiXCR, one entry per CDR3 protein. The sample carries about 48,000 distinct CDR3 sequences, roughly an eighth recorded once. Sequencing was done on a sample of whole blood. The source is an adult who was a healthcare worker with PCR-confirmed SARS-CoV-2 infection or an uninfected control (not recorded which). The conserved cysteine and the conserved F or W are not part of the CDR3 here. Fields, in order: V gene, J gene, CDR3 protein.

V: TRBV12-3/TRBV12-4
J: TRBJ2-1
CDR3: ASSPQGRFYNEQF

V: TRBV27
J: TRBJ2-7
CDR3: ASSPKLPSDYEQY

V: TRBV6-2/TRBV6-3
J: TRBJ1-5
CDR3: ASSYRDQPQH

V: TRBV6-1
J: TRBJ2-3
CDR3: ASSLSSDTQY

V: TRBV5-1
J: TRBJ2-1
CDR3: ASSLASGNYNEQF

V: TRBV18
J: TRBJ1-2
CDR3: ASSAANDYGYT

V: TRBV29-1
J: TRBJ1-1
CDR3: SAGGYMNTEAF

V: TRBV20-1
J: TRBJ1-5
CDR3: SALQGSNQPQH

V: TRBV13
J: TRBJ1-2
CDR3: ASSLGVADGYT

V: TRBV6-5
J: TRBJ2-7
CDR3: AGSSPQLHTYEQY

V: TRBV20-1
J: TRBJ1-2
CDR3: SASPGFGYT

V: TRBV15
J: TRBJ1-1
CDR3: ATSRFRRGGKNTEAF

V: TRBV18
J: TRBJ1-4
CDR3: ASSPSWTGTSANEKLF

V: TRBV4-1
J: TRBJ2-7
CDR3: ASSQVASGPYEQY

V: TRBV19
J: TRBJ2-2
CDR3: ASRRGSNTGELF

V: TRBV7-8
J: TRBJ2-7
CDR3: ASSFGLAGGEQY

V: TRBV3-1
J: TRBJ2-7
CDR3: ASSRRPDGSYEQY

V: TRBV29-1
J: TRBJ1-5
CDR3: SVGQGNQPQH

V: TRBV7-2
J: TRBJ2-3
CDR3: ASSRLGQGGTDTQY

V: TRBV9
J: TRBJ1-1
CDR3: ASSDGLLDEAF

V: TRBV12-3/TRBV12-4
J: TRBJ2-3
CDR3: ASSFLSGSGSADTQY

V: TRBV7-2
J: TRBJ2-3
CDR3: ASSPSRDTDTQY

V: TRBV29-1
J: TRBJ1-2
CDR3: SGGLADNYGYT

V: TRBV3-1
J: TRBJ2-5
CDR3: ASRIQGPQETQY

V: TRBV10-3
J: TRBJ2-5
CDR3: ASGGGQETQY